A selection of T cell receptor beta chains follows, all from one sample in a study of shared clonotypes between healthy human individuals. The data were produced by immunoSEQ multiplex PCR, yet TCRdb's version contains in-frame clones alone and is incomplete. The sample includes roughly 2.5 million clones, roughly 92% seen only once; the top ten take around 0.14%. The sample taken for sequencing was naive CD4+ T cells sorted from blood. The receptors derive from a young man in good health. CDR3s include the opening cysteine and the closing phenylalanine or tryptophan.

j_call: TRBJ2-7
v_call: TRBV18
cdr3_aa: CASSPGQNEQYF

j_call: TRBJ2-7
v_call: TRBV19
cdr3_aa: CASSASTGYYEQYF

j_call: TRBJ1-4
v_call: TRBV7-2
cdr3_aa: CASSLYREGEEKLFF

j_call: TRBJ1-4
v_call: TRBV10-1
cdr3_aa: CASSEGGNREKLFF

j_call: TRBJ2-3
v_call: TRBV5-6
cdr3_aa: CASSLYRGPTDTQYF

j_call: TRBJ2-1
v_call: TRBV5-6
cdr3_aa: CASSLEAVLSSYNEQFF

j_call: TRBJ2-7
v_call: TRBV10-2
cdr3_aa: CASSERLGTSLDEQYF

j_call: TRBJ2-3
v_call: TRBV6-4
cdr3_aa: CASSEGSGRAGTDTQYF

j_call: TRBJ2-1
v_call: TRBV5-6
cdr3_aa: CASSLEGRGSSYNEQFF

j_call: TRBJ2-2
v_call: TRBV16
cdr3_aa: CASSQSGAGELFF

j_call: TRBJ2-5
v_call: TRBV23-1
cdr3_aa: CASSPHRAAETQYF

j_call: TRBJ2-5
v_call: TRBV18
cdr3_aa: CASSPPPSGRGRETQYF

j_call: NA
v_call: TRBV29-1
cdr3_aa: CSVEVGRDRRVYEQYF

j_call: TRBJ1-2
v_call: TRBV23-1
cdr3_aa: CASSQSREGLLYGYTF

j_call: TRBJ1-5
v_call: TRBV18
cdr3_aa: CASSPGENQPQHF

j_call: TRBJ1-3
v_call: TRBV5-1
cdr3_aa: CASSDTGGPGNTIYF

j_call: TRBJ2-2
v_call: TRBV10-3
cdr3_aa: CAISRTGATGELFF

j_call: TRBJ2-1
v_call: TRBV5-1
cdr3_aa: CASSLGGTSGGNEQFF

j_call: TRBJ1-5
v_call: TRBV5-1
cdr3_aa: CASSSGTGNHQPQHF

j_call: TRBJ2-7
v_call: TRBV29-1
cdr3_aa: CSARGTGNSYEQYF

j_call: TRBJ1-5
v_call: TRBV6-5
cdr3_aa: CASRTGDQPQHF

j_call: TRBJ2-1
v_call: TRBV6-6
cdr3_aa: CASSYSGQTYNEQFF

j_call: TRBJ1-6
v_call: TRBV30
cdr3_aa: CAWSVRRRGEGSPLHF

j_call: TRBJ2-5
v_call: TRBV18
cdr3_aa: CASSPGTGGAETQYF

j_call: TRBJ2-7
v_call: TRBV7-7
cdr3_aa: CASSLEKGYEQYF

j_call: TRBJ2-7
v_call: TRBV19
cdr3_aa: CASSRDRPYEQYF

j_call: TRBJ1-1
v_call: TRBV6-1
cdr3_aa: CASSEGAGRAEAFF

j_call: TRBJ1-5
v_call: TRBV19
cdr3_aa: CASSIDLRAQHF

j_call: TRBJ1-1
v_call: TRBV10-3
cdr3_aa: CAISVDRGNTEAFF

j_call: TRBJ2-2
v_call: TRBV11-2
cdr3_aa: CASSPRAGPPELFF

j_call: TRBJ2-7
v_call: TRBV5-6
cdr3_aa: CASSFGEQYF

j_call: TRBJ1-1
v_call: TRBV6-6
cdr3_aa: CASTLTGGVTEAFF

j_call: TRBJ2-2
v_call: TRBV5-1
cdr3_aa: CASSGVGNTGELFF

j_call: TRBJ1-5
v_call: TRBV6-1
cdr3_aa: CASSAIQPQHF

j_call: TRBJ1-1
v_call: TRBV5-1
cdr3_aa: CASSWAGTEAFF

j_call: TRBJ1-4
v_call: TRBV28
cdr3_aa: CASSGGRVEKLFF

j_call: TRBJ1-1
v_call: TRBV10-3
cdr3_aa: CAISESRGRTMNTEAFF

j_call: TRBJ2-3
v_call: TRBV25-1
cdr3_aa: CASSDKGTIQDTQYF

j_call: TRBJ2-2
v_call: TRBV11-2
cdr3_aa: CASSLLGQNANTGELFF

j_call: TRBJ2-7
v_call: TRBV6-6
cdr3_aa: CASSSPDRGPSYEQYF

j_call: TRBJ1-4
v_call: TRBV18
cdr3_aa: CASSPFDGATNEKLFF

j_call: TRBJ1-2
v_call: TRBV10-3
cdr3_aa: CAISESTGSDGYTF

j_call: TRBJ2-2
v_call: TRBV5-1
cdr3_aa: CASSPGPGDTGELFF

j_call: TRBJ1-4
v_call: TRBV29-1
cdr3_aa: CSVVLNEKLFF

j_call: TRBJ2-2
v_call: TRBV11-2
cdr3_aa: CASSSGTGGPGELFF

j_call: TRBJ2-3
v_call: TRBV25-1
cdr3_aa: CASSDPRPQGTQYF